Sequencing of this T cell receptor (beta chain) was carried out in a study of vaccination effects on CD4 cells after COVID-19. As for the study in general: The vaccine given was either BNT162b2 or mRNA-1273, in two doses.

ViraFEST expansion of antigen-specific CD4+ T cells with viral peptide pools preceded sequencing. Following culture for approximately ten days, CD4+ T cells were isolated. Prior SARS-CoV-2 infection was absent in the vaccine recipients, as shown by negative nucleocapsid antibodies. For each well, 1.9 million or so PBMC were cultured with 10 IU/ml IL-2 and around 9.1 ug/ml peptides. Cultures received IL-2 medium that replaced half the medium on days 3 and 7. With regard to this clone: The antigen is undetermined.

Data came from immunoSEQ multiplex PCR; TCRdb stores just in-frame clones and leaves some out. The sample shows 30,000 or so clones, approximately 68% of them seen only once. The sequences come from CD4+ T cells from PBMCs cultured with HCoV-229E spike peptides, collected before COVID-19 vaccination. This sequence was found in a human donor who received a COVID-19 vaccine.

CDR3 residues: CASSPELQGHSGNTIYF. CDR3 sequence (DNA): TGTGCCAGCAGCCCAGAACTACAGGGCCACTCTGGAAACACCATATATTTT. The rearrangement joins TRBV4-2 to TRBJ1-3; tentative D call: TRBD1 (6 bases). Germline V gene data show CDR1 as LGHNA and CDR2 as YNFKEQ. This CDR3 contains 17 residues. Between the trimmed V and J ends, which lost 4 bases and 0 bases, there was a span of 16 bases.